The 7 T cell receptor beta chains below all came from one sample that was sequenced in a study of T-cell memory formation after mild COVID-19. From the 5' RACE reads, TCRdb called clonotypes with MiXCR, one entry per CDR3 protein. The sample contains roughly 180,000 distinct CDR3 sequences, roughly 18% of which appear only once. The sample taken for sequencing was PBMCs or a T cell subset sorted from them (not recorded which). The receptor set was obtained from a man aged 18-30 years who had mild COVID-19 (a few samples of this study predate the infection). Cell type and time point are not known.

The rearrangement links TRBV7-9 to TRBJ2-1; 9 bases line up with TRBD2. In germline, CDR1 is SEHNR, CDR2 FQNEAQ (reference sequence). The V and J ends lost 5 bases and 4 bases, in that order; junction bases with no gene match: 6. The CDR3 has 15 residues. The CDR3 reads CASSHLAGTYNEQFF. For the CDR3, the DNA is TGTGCCAGCAGCCACCTAGCGGGGACTTACAATGAGCAGTTCTTC.

The chain combines TRBV18 with TRBJ1-6; D is uncertain. The CDR3 contains 13 residues. Trimming took 3 bases from V and 7 from J, leaving 7 bases between them. The germline V gene has CDR1 KGHSH and CDR2 LQKENI. CDR3 in amino acids: CASSPSTNSPLHF. The CDR3 region has the DNA TGTGCCAGCTCACCCTCCACCAATTCACCCCTCCACTTT.

The table lists this clonotype with a few counts. V usage is TRBV12-3 or TRBV12-4 and J usage is TRBJ2-2; TRBD1 might be the D (5 bases). The CDR3 totals 14 residues. V was shortened by 6 bases and J by 5 bases, with 13 bases between the two germline ends. CDR3 sequence (DNA): TGTGCCAGCAGCCAAGGGGTCTGGACCGGGGAGCTGTTTTTT. This sequence encodes CASSQGVWTGELFF.

This clonotype was picked up a small number of times. The chain carries TRBV4-3 and TRBJ1-6, with D tentatively TRBD1 (5 bases). CDR3 length: 17 amino acids. Trimming pared 0 bases from V and 6 bases from J, leaving 15 bases between. The germline CDR1 and CDR2 sequences are LGHNA and YSLEER. CDR3 DNA: TGCGCCAGCAGCCAAGATTTACTGGCGGGGCCTAATTCACCCCTCCACTTT. Its translation: CASSQDLLAGPNSPLHF.

The sample holds many counts of this clonotype. The CDR3 bases are TGTGCCAGCGTTGAGCAGAGCTCATGGAACACTGAAGCTTTCTTT. Protein product: CASVEQSSWNTEAFF. This chain links TRBV6-2 or TRBV6-3 with TRBJ1-1; D is unresolved. V lost 8 bases and J lost 1, with 17 bases in between. From germline, CDR1 is MNHEY and CDR2 SVGEGT. This CDR3 has 15 residues.

This rearrangement joins TRBV5-1 to TRBJ2-3; D remains ambiguous. The CDR3 spans 15 residues. The ends were cut back, 5 bases at V and 4 bases at J, with 17 bases in the middle. Germline V gene data show CDR1 as SGHRS and CDR2 as YFSETQ. CDR3 protein: CASSWAVFSPDTQYF. In nucleotides, the CDR3 is TGCGCCAGCAGTTGGGCCGTATTTTCCCCAGATACGCAGTATTTT.

The CDR3 nucleotides are TGCAGTGCTATCAGCGGGGGCCTCTCCTACGAGCAGTACTTC. As protein: CSAISGGLSYEQYF. The genes are TRBV20-1 and TRBJ2-7, with 8 bases identical to TRBD2. The CDR3 runs 14 residues. CDR1 and CDR2 from the germline V gene are DFQATT and SNEGSKA (reference sequence). V lost 4 bases, J lost 0 bases, and 5 bases stayed unmatched.